The 4 T cell receptor beta chains below were found in one sample sequenced in a study of tumor-infiltrating lymphocytes in localized non-small cell lung cancer. Method: immunoSEQ multiplex PCR; TCRdb's copy keeps in-frame clones and lacks some. The sample has about 8,900 clones; around 68% are singletons. The sample was uninvolved lung tissue not adjacent to the tumor. Receptors were obtained from a human donor with non-small cell lung cancer.

This chain links TRBV29-1 with TRBJ2-2; TRBD2 matches at 9 bases. V lost 8 bases to trimming and J lost 7 bases; unmatched junction nucleotides: 11. CDR1 is SQVTM and CDR2 is ANQGSEA in the germline V gene. CDR3 length equals 14 residues. The CDR3 here is CSFRSGRSVGELFF. CDR3 sequence (DNA): TGCAGCTTTCGTAGCGGGAGAAGTGTCGGGGAGCTGTTTTTT.

In DNA form, the CDR3 reads TGTGCCAGCAGTCGAAACCGAGGGGGTAATGAAAAACTGTTTTTT. This codes for CASSRNRGGNEKLFF. The V and J genes are TRBV2 and TRBJ1-4, with D possibly being TRBD1 (6 bases). The V end was cut by 5 bases, the J end by 4 bases, with 14 bases between. The CDR3 spans 15 residues. Germline CDR1 is SNHLY and CDR2 is FYNNEI.

The table lists this clone with a count of one. V and J are TRBV5-1 and TRBJ2-2; D is tentatively TRBD1 or TRBD2 (5 bases each). The ends were cut back, 7 bases at V and 5 bases at J, with 21 bases in the middle. The CDR3 length is 16 residues. The germline CDR1 and CDR2 sequences are SGHRS and YFSETQ. This CDR3 is CASGVDGGWLTGELFF. DNA of the CDR3: TGCGCCAGCGGGGTTGATGGGGGATGGTTGACCGGGGAGCTGTTTTTT.

This clone was recorded a few times. The chain couples TRBV5-1 to TRBJ2-5, with unresolved D. CDR1 is SGHRS, CDR2 YFSETQ, per germline. Trimming took 6 bases from V and 0 from J, leaving 18 bases between them. The CDR3 extends over 16 amino acids. This CDR3 reads CASMGLGVSDQETQYF. The CDR3 DNA follows: TGCGCCAGCATGGGGTTGGGCGTGTCCGACCAAGAGACCCAGTACTTC.